This T cell receptor beta chain was identified during a study of T cells expressing NK-cell markers. At the level of the study: Investigators obtained TCR beta repertoires from sorted CD3+CD56+NKG2C+, CD3+CD56+NKG2C- and CD3+CD56-NKG2C+ T cells. HCMV serostatus: seven of eight sequenced donors positive, one negative.

The CDR3 is 15 amino acids. Germline CDR1 is MNHEY and CDR2 is SMNVEV (reference sequence). Broader study findings: HCMV specificity of the expanded NKG2C+ T cell clones was not established.

As for this clonotype: As yet, its antigen is unknown.

TCRdb reanalyzed the 5' RACE reads and collapses them to one entry per CDR3 protein, without DNA. In all, the sample yields about 430,000 distinct CDR3 sequences. Sequenced input: blood T cells: a sorted CD56 or NKG2C T cell subset, CD4+ or CD8+ T cells, or bulk PBMC T cells (not recorded which). The chain recombines TRBV27 with TRBJ2-1. This receptor was taken from a woman in her forties or fifties in good health. The CDR3 sequence is CASRNRLATYNEQFF.